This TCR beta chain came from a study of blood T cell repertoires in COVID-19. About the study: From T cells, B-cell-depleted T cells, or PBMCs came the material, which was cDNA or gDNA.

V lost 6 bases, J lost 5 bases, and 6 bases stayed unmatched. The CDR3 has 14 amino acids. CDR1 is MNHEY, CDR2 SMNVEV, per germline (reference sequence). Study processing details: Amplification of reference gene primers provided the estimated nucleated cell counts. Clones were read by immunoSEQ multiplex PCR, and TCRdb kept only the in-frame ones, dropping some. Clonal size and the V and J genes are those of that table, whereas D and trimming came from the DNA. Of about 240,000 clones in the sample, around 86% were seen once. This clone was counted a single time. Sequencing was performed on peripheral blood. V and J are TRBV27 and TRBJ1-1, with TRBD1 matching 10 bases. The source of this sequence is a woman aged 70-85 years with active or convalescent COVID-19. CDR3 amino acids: CASSRDRGGTEAFF. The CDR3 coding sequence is TGTGCCAGCAGCAGGGACAGGGGAGGGACTGAAGCTTTCTTT.